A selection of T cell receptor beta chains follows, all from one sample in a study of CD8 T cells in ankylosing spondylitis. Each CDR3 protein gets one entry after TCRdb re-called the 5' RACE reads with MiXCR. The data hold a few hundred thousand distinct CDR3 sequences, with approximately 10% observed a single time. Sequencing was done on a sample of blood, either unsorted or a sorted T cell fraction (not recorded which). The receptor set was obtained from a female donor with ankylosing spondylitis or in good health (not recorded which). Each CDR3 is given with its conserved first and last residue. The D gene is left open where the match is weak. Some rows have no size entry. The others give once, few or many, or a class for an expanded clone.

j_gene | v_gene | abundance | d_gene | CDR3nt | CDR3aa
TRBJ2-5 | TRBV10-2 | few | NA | TGCGCCAGCAGTAAGTCCCAAACTAGCTTGGAGACCCAGTACTTC | CASSKSQTSLETQYF
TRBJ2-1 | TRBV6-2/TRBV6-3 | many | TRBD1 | TGTGCCAGCAACAGGGGCATACGGTGGGAGCAGTTCTTC | CASNRGIRWEQFF
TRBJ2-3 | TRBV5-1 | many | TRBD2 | TGCGCCAGCAGCTTCGCGGGAGATAGGACAGATACGCAGTATTTT | CASSFAGDRTDTQYF
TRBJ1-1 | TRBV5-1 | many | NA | TGCGCCAGCAGCCCCATGGGGGGGGCGAACACTGAAGCTTTCTTT | CASSPMGGANTEAFF
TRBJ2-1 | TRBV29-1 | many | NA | TGCAGCGCTTGGGACCGCAATGATCAGTTCTTC | CSAWDRNDQFF
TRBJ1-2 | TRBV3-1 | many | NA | TGTGCCAGCAGCCTCACAATGTCTGGTGGCTACACCTTC | CASSLTMSGGYTF
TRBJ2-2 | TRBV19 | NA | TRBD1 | TGTGCCAGTACCCGGACAGGGGGTGTCGGGGAGCTGTTTTTT | CASTRTGGVGELFF
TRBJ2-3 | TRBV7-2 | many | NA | TGTGCCAGCAGTCCGAGGTTTAAGGTCCCAGATACGCAGTATTTT | CASSPRFKVPDTQYF
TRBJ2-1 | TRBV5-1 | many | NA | TGCGCCAGCAGCTTGGACGGTAGCTCCTACAATGAGCAGTTCTTC | CASSLDGSSYNEQFF
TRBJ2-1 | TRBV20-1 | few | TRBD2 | TGCTGTGCTCGGACCTTGGGACTAGCTTGGGTTGGCAATGAGCAGTTCTTC | CCARTLGLAWVGNEQFF
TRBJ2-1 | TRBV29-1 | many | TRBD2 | TGCAGCGTGCCCCGACTAGCGGGGGGTCCAGGCGATGAGCAGTTCTTC | CSVPRLAGGPGDEQFF
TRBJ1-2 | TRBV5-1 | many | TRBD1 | TGCGCCAGCAGCTCCGGGCCCGGACAGGGGGGATATGGCTACACCTTC | CASSSGPGQGGYGYTF
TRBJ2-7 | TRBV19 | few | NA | TGTGCCAGTAGCCACCGTACGGCCAGGACTGGGGGCTCCTACGAGCAGTACTTC | CASSHRTARTGGSYEQYF
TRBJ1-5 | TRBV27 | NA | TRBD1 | TGTGCCAGCAGCAAGGACAGGGGGCATCAGCCCCAGCATTTT | CASSKDRGHQPQHF
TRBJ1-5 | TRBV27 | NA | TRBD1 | TGTGCCAGCAGTTCCGGGACAGGGGGGAATCAGCCCCAGCATTTT | CASSSGTGGNQPQHF
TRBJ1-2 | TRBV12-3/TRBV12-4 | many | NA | TGTGCCAGCACCCCGTCTGGCGGCAACCGCTACACCTTC | CASTPSGGNRYTF
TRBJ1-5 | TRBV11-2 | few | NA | TGTGCCAGCAGCTTAGTGTCGGGGGGTAGGGGGGGCGGGCAGCCCCAGCATTTT | CASSLVSGGRGGGQPQHF
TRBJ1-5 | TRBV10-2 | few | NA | TGCGCCAGCAGACCTAATAGCAATCAGCCCCAGCATTTT | CASRPNSNQPQHF
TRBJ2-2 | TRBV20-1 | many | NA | TGCAGTGCTAGTGTAAGGCAGGACAACACCGGGGAGCTGTTTTTT | CSASVRQDNTGELFF
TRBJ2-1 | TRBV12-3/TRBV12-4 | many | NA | TGTGCCAGCAGCCAAACTTTCGGGGCTGGCAATGAGCAGTTCTTC | CASSQTFGAGNEQFF
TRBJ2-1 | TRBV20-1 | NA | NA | TGCAGTGCTAGAAGGCGGTTCAGCTCCTACAATGAGCAGTTCTTC | CSARRRFSSYNEQFF
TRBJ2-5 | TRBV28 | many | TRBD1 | TGTGCCAGCAGTTTAGGGACAGGGGGTACGGAGACCCAGTACTTC | CASSLGTGGTETQYF
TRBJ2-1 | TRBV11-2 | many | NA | TGTGCCAGCAGCACTAGACCCCCTTCACCGACTAGTTACAATGAGCAGTTCTTC | CASSTRPPSPTSYNEQFF
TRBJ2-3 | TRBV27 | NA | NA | TGTGCCACCGCTTTGTGGGGCACAGATACGCAGTATTTT | CATALWGTDTQYF
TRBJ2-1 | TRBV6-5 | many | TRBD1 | TGTGCCAGCACCTTACTTCAGGGGGCTAATGAGCAGTTCTTC | CASTLLQGANEQFF
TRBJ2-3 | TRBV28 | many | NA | TGTGCCAGCAGTCTCAGGACTTCTCACAGACCTTTCACAGATACGCAGTATTTT | CASSLRTSHRPFTDTQYF
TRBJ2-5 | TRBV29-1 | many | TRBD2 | TGCAGCGTTGAAGAGGGGACTAGCGGTAATCCGTACTTC | CSVEEGTSGNPYF
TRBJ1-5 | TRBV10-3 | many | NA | TGTGCCATCAGTGACCTAGGGGGCAATCAGCCCCAGCATTTT | CAISDLGGNQPQHF
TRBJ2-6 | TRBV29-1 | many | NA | TGCAGCGTTGGGGAGACTGGGGCCAACGTCCTGACTTTC | CSVGETGANVLTF
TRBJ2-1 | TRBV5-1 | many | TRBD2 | TGCGCCAGCACCGAACTTAGCGGGAGGGCCGGAAACAATGAGCAGTTCTTC | CASTELSGRAGNNEQFF
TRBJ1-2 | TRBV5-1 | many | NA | TGCGCCAGCAGCTTGAGGGGCGGAAGGGGACCTCTCGATGGCTACACCTTC | CASSLRGGRGPLDGYTF
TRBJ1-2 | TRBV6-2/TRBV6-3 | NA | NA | TGTGCCAGCAGTTTTTACGGTGAGGGCTACACCTTC | CASSFYGEGYTF
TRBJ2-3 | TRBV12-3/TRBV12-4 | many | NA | TGTGCCAGCAGTATCCCCGGGCCCTCCAGAGATACGCAGTATTTT | CASSIPGPSRDTQYF
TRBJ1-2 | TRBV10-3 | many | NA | TGTGCCATCAGTGTAATGGAGAGCTACACCTTC | CAISVMESYTF
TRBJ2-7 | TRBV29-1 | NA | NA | TGCAGCGTTGGTCAGGGCGGATACGAGCAGTACTTC | CSVGQGGYEQYF
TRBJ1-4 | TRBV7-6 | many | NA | TGTGCCAGCAGCTTAGGACAGGCAACTAATGAAAAACTGTTTTTT | CASSLGQATNEKLFF
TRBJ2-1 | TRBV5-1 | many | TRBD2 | TGCGCCAGCAGCGTCGAGACTAGCGGTCTTACTAATGAGCAGTTCTTC | CASSVETSGLTNEQFF
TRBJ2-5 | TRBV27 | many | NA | TGTGCCAGCAGTTTAGGGTTTAAGGAGACCCAGTACTTC | CASSLGFKETQYF
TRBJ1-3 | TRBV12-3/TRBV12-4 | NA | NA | TGTGCCAGCAGTTTATCAGAAGGCTCCGGAAACACCATATATTTT | CASSLSEGSGNTIYF
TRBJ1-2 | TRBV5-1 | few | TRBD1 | TGCGCCAGCAGCTTGGGGACAGGGGTTTCTGGCTATGGCTACACCTTC | CASSLGTGVSGYGYTF
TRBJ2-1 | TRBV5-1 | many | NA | TGCGCCAGCAGCTTGGTCGGGGGCTCAACCTACAATGAGCAGTTCTTC | CASSLVGGSTYNEQFF
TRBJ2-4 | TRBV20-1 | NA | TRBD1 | TGCAGTGCCCGAGGACAGGGAACCAAAAACATTCAGTACTTC | CSARGQGTKNIQYF
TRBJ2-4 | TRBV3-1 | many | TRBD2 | TGTGCCAGCAGCCAGGGGGGGTGGAGCGGGACGATTCAGTACTTC | CASSQGGWSGTIQYF
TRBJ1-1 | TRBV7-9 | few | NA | TGTGCCAGCAGCCCAGTGACCATGAACACTGAAGCTTTCTTT | CASSPVTMNTEAFF
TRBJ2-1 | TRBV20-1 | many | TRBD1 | TGCAGTGCCAGGGGGACCTTCTCTTGGAATGAGCAGTTCTTC | CSARGTFSWNEQFF
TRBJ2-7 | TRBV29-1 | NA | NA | TGCAGCGTTGGCCAGGGGGGCCGAAACTACGAGCAGTACTTC | CSVGQGGRNYEQYF
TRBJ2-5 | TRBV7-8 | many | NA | TGTGCCAGCAGCGGTGGCCAAAAAGAGTACTTC | CASSGGQKEYF
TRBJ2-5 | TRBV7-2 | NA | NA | TGTGCCAGCAGCATCGGAACATTCAGCGGTGAGACCCAGTACTTC | CASSIGTFSGETQYF
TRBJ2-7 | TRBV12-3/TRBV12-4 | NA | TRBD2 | TGTGCCAGCAGTTTAGGGGTAGCGGGAGGCCTAAGCGAGCAGTACTTC | CASSLGVAGGLSEQYF
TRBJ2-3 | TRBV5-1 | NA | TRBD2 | TGCGCCAGTGCGGGGGGGCCGTCTGTTGCAGATACGCAGTATTTT | CASAGGPSVADTQYF
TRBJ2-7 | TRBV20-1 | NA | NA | TGCAGTGCTAGAGGCCCCCTCGGGGCGTACGAGCAGTACTTC | CSARGPLGAYEQYF
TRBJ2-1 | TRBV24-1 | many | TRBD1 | TGTGCCACCAGTGATCCGGGACAGGGGATGGATGAGCAGTTCTTC | CATSDPGQGMDEQFF
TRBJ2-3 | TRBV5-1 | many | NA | TGCGCCAGCAGCTTCCCTCGAGATACGCAGTATTTT | CASSFPRDTQYF